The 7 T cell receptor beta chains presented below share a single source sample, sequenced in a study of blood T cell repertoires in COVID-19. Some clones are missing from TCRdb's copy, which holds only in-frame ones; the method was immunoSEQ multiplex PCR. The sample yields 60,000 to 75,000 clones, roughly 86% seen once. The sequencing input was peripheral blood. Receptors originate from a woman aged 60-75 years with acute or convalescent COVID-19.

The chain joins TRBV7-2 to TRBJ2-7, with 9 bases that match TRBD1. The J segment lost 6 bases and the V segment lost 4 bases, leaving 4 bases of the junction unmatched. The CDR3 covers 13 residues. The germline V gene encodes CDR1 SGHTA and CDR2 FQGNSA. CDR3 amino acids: CASSSDRGREQYF. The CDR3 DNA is TGTGCCAGCAGCTCGGACAGGGGACGCGAGCAGTACTTC.

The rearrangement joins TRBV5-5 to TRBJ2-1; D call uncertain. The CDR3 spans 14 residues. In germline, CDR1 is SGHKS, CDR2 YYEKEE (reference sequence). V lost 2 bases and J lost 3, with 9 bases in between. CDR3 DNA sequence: TGTGCCAGCAGCTTAGATCCCTACTACAATGAGCAGTTCTTC. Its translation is CASSLDPYYNEQFF.

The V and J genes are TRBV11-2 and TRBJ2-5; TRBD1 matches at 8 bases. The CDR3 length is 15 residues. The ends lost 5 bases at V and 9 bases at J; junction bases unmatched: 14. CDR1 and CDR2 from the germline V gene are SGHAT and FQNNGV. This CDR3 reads CASSRQKGQERPQYF. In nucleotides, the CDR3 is TGTGCCAGCAGCCGCCAAAAGGGACAGGAGAGGCCCCAGTACTTC.

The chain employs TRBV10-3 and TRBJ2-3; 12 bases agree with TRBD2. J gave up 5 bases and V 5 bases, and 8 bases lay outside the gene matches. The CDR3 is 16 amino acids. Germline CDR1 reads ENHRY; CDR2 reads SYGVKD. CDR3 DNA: TGTGCCATCAGTCCTAGCGGGGGGGCCGGGGGAGATACGCAGTATTTT. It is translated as CAISPSGGAGGDTQYF.

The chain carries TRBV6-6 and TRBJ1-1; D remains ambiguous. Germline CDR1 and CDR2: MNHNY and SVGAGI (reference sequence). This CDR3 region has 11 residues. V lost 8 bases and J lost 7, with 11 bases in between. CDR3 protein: CASGPLGEAFF. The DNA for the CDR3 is TGTGCCAGCGGGCCCCTGGGTGAAGCTTTCTTT.

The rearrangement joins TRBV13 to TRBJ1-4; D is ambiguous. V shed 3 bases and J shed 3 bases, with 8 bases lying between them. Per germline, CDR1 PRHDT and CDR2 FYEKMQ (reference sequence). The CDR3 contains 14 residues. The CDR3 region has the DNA TGTGCCAGCAGCTTGAGGATTTCTAATGAAAAACTGTTTTTT. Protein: CASSLRISNEKLFF. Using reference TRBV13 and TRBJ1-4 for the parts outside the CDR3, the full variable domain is AAGVIQSPRHLIKEKRETATLKCYPIPRHDTVYWYQQGPGQDPQFLISFYEKMQSDKGSIPDRFSAQQFSDYHSELNMSSLELGDSALYFCASSLRISNEKLFFGSGTQLSVL.

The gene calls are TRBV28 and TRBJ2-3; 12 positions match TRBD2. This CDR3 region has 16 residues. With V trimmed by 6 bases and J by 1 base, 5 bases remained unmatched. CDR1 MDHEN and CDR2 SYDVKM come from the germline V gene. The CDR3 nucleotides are TGTGCCAGCAGGGGACGGACTAGCGGGGGCACAGATACGCAGTATTTT. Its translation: CASRGRTSGGTDTQYF.